The entry below gives a single T cell receptor beta chain sequence along with its context. Using immunoSEQ multiplex PCR, the repertoire was profiled, and TCRdb retains in-frame clones only, with some absent. This table holds more than 45,000 clones, about 90% found once. These data are taken from a study of blood T cell repertoires in COVID-19. Study-level background: The origin of the acute and convalescent COVID-19 samples was the United States, Italy and Spain.

This sequence was found in an older man with active COVID-19. The sequenced sample was peripheral blood.

The CDR3 region is CASSLGQGARSPLHF. The CDR3 bases are TGCGCCAGCAGCTTGGGACAGGGGGCACGGTCACCCCTCCACTTT. This chain links TRBV5-1 with TRBJ1-6, with TRBD1 matching 10 bases. V lost 0 bases to trimming and J lost 10 bases; unmatched junction nucleotides: 4. Per germline, CDR1 SGHRS and CDR2 YFSETQ. This CDR3 is 15 amino acids long.